The 5 T cell receptor beta chains listed next were all sequenced from one sample in a study of identical twins. TCRdb re-derived calls from the 5' RACE reads in MiXCR, one entry per CDR3 protein. Counted here are 400,000 to 550,000 distinct CDR3 sequences, roughly 24% occurring once; the ten biggest clones make up 2.9%. This sample also belongs to another study, concerning T cells expressing NK-cell markers.

Sequencing input: CD4+ T cells sorted from blood. The receptors here all came from a woman aged 18-29 years in good health.

V and J are TRBV27 and TRBJ2-3, with D tentatively TRBD2 (6 bases). CDR3 size: 15 residues. V dropped 6 bases and J dropped 1 base, with 14 bases sitting between them. From germline, CDR1 is MNHEY and CDR2 SMNVEV (reference sequence). CDR3 protein: CASRVGLARTDTQYF. CDR3 DNA: TGTGCCAGCAGGGTAGGCCTAGCGCGCACAGATACGCAGTATTTT.

This clonotype was observed a single time. This sequence may be a read error, since a much larger clone differs from it by one base. The V call is TRBV4-2, the J call TRBJ2-1, with 8 positions matching TRBD2. V was clipped by 8 bases and J by 8 bases; unmatched bases: 17. This CDR3 has 16 amino acids. Germline V gives CDR1 LGHNA, CDR2 YNFKEQ. The CDR3 DNA is TGTGCCAGCGGTTCCCTTTCGGCGGGGGGCTGGGATGAGCAGTTCTTC. Amino acids: CASGSLSAGGWDEQFF.

The chain employs TRBV20-1 and TRBJ1-5, with D possibly TRBD1 on 5 matching bases. V was trimmed by 6 bases and J by 7 bases, leaving 16 bases between them. The CDR3 loop spans 13 amino acids. The germline gives CDR1 DFQATT, CDR2 SNEGSKA (reference sequence). CDR3 region: CSARRGPGQPQHF. The CDR3 nucleotides read TGCAGTGCCCGAAGGGGCCCGGGGCAGCCCCAGCATTTT.

This clonotype turned up a few times. This chain uses TRBV12-3 or TRBV12-4 with TRBJ1-5, with D perhaps matching TRBD1 (5 bases). The V gene lost 6 bases and the J gene lost 6 bases, with 15 bases spanning the gap. The CDR3 totals 14 residues. The CDR3 DNA is TGTGCCAGCAGCCTGGCGGGGGGTGGTCAGCCCCAGCATTTT. It translates to CASSLAGGGQPQHF.

This clonotype has only a few counts. DNA for the CDR3: TGTGCCAGCAGTCCCCGGACAGGGGACACCTACGAGCAGTACTTC. Translation: CASSPRTGDTYEQYF. The chain joins TRBV12-3 or TRBV12-4 to TRBJ2-7, with TRBD1 matching 9 bases. Losses at the gene ends were 5 bases for V and 2 bases for J; bases not matched to a gene: 7. The CDR3 sequence is 15 residues long.